This T cell receptor (beta chain) was recorded in a study of T-cell memory formation after mild COVID-19. The CDR3 length is 12 residues. Germline V CDR1 and CDR2: SGHTA, FQGNSA. V was pared by 0 bases and J by 7 bases, with 7 bases between. After 5'RACE with constant-segment primers, TCR alpha and TCR beta cDNA libraries carrying sample barcodes and UMIs were obtained. TCRdb called the 5' RACE reads again in MiXCR, with one record for every CDR3 protein. Found here are hundreds of thousands of distinct CDR3 sequences, approximately 15% of them singletons; the top ten hold roughly a fifth. This receptor was taken from a man younger than 30 who had mild COVID-19 (a few samples of this study predate the infection). Cell type and time point are not known. The sequencing input was PBMCs or a T cell subset sorted from them (not recorded which). The rearrangement uses TRBV7-2 and TRBJ2-7; TRBD2 might be the D (6 bases). CDR3 amino acids: CASSLASGEQYF. The CDR3 DNA reads as TGTGCCAGCAGCTTAGCTAGCGGTGAGCAGTACTTC.